These T cell receptor beta chains were read from a single sample in a study of OX40 agonist ivuxolimab in advanced cancers. Profiling relied on immunoSEQ multiplex PCR, and the TCRdb table lists in-frame clones only, not all of them. The table has around 150,000 clones, 90% to 95% seen once. The material sequenced was CD4+ or CD8+ T cells sorted from blood, taken in a trial of the OX40 agonist ivuxolimab. These receptors all stem from an adult with an advanced solid tumor such as melanoma, head and neck, liver or kidney cancer. Each CDR3 is given with its conserved first and last residue. The order of the fields is J gene, clone size, V gene, CDR3 protein. Part of the rows lack a size; the others show once, few, many or a class for expanded clones.

TRBJ1-4 | few | TRBV18 | CASCSDVNEKLFF
TRBJ1-5 | - | TRBV19 | CASTPDRWWNQPQHF
TRBJ1-3 | once | TRBV6-1 | CASSEANGGNTIYF
TRBJ2-7 | - | TRBV7-9 | CASSFGGDYSYEQYF
TRBJ2-2 | - | TRBV6-5 | CASSPQNTGELFF
TRBJ1-2 | - | TRBV6-6 | CASSYSREYGYTF
TRBJ2-7 | - | TRBV7-2 | CASSPRGGGGYEQYF
TRBJ2-7 | - | TRBV6-5 | CASIYGSSGYEQYF
TRBJ2-6 | - | TRBV11-2 | CASSSYSGANVLTF
TRBJ2-5 | - | TRBV9 | CASSVLGGTANQETQYF
TRBJ1-3 | - | TRBV7-9 | CASSSGQTSGNTIYF
TRBJ2-5 | - | TRBV9 | CASSVGGAQETQYF
TRBJ1-1 | - | TRBV15 | CATISSALNTEAFF
TRBJ1-5 | - | TRBV28 | CASSPPGGGNQPQHF
TRBJ1-1 | - | TRBV20-1 | CSARGCTEAFF
TRBJ1-4 | - | TRBV18 | CASSPYSTNEKLFF
TRBJ2-7 | once | TRBV7-2 | CASSLASGGPGYEQYF
TRBJ2-5 | - | TRBV4-3 | CASSLGKPETQYF
TRBJ1-2 | - | TRBV5-1 | CASSPRQGNYGYTF
TRBJ1-4 | - | TRBV29-1 | CSARAGGGEKLFF
TRBJ1-4 | - | TRBV7-8 | CASSLATNEKLFF
TRBJ2-5 | - | TRBV5-5 | CASSGAGAGSTETQYF
TRBJ1-1 | few | TRBV5-8 | CASIKIDEAFF
TRBJ2-3 | - | TRBV6-5 | CASRGTRTDTQYF
TRBJ1-1 | - | TRBV7-9 | CASSPRDRGYLNTEAFF
TRBJ2-7 | - | TRBV5-1 | CASRRTGFEQYF
TRBJ1-2 | - | TRBV7-2 | CASRGGQVNNGYTF
TRBJ2-7 | - | TRBV14 | CASSQGLGGSYEQYF
TRBJ2-2 | - | TRBV18 | CASSPPVWGGVGELFF
TRBJ2-1 | - | TRBV19 | CARYSGGSDEQFF
TRBJ2-5 | - | TRBV14 | CASSLHEAETQYF
TRBJ2-5 | - | TRBV15 | CATSSTGLAGGPGQETQYF
TRBJ1-3 | - | TRBV10-3 | CAIREGRITEAYSGNTIYF
TRBJ2-3 | - | TRBV5-4 | CASSSSGMPGTDTQYF
TRBJ1-4 | - | TRBV6-6 | CASSPQGQYEKLFF
TRBJ1-5 | once | TRBV7-2 | CASSLRQGDNQPQHF
TRBJ2-7 | - | TRBV27 | CASSLSERAHEQYF
TRBJ2-1 | - | TRBV28 | CASTLGQGYNEQFF
TRBJ2-7 | - | TRBV27 | CASSLNVGYEQYF
TRBJ1-3 | - | TRBV28 | CASSLFPGGPGNTIYF
TRBJ1-4 | - | TRBV11-2 | CASSSGGIGEKLFF
TRBJ1-3 | - | TRBV12-5 | CASGGRDKNSLSGNTIYF
TRBJ1-1 | - | TRBV6-5 | CASSYGGGGLTEAFF
- | once | TRBV11-2 | CASSRVYEQYF
TRBJ1-2 | - | TRBV7-2 | CASSLTRGGYTF
TRBJ1-1 | - | TRBV7-2 | CASSFRVITMNTEAFF
TRBJ2-1 | - | TRBV29-1 | CSGRDLSSYNEQFF
TRBJ1-6 | - | TRBV19 | CASSITGSLNSPLHF
TRBJ1-1 | - | TRBV7-9 | CASSSEFGQAASSTEAFF